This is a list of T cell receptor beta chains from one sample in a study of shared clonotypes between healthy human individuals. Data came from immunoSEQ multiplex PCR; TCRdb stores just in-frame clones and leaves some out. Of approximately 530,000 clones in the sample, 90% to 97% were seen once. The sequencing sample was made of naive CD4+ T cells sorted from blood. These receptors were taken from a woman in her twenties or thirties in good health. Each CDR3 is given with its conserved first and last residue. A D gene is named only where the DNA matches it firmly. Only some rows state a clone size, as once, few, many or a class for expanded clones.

CDR3 protein: CASSSRDRDDSDYGYTF
CDR3 DNA: TGTGCCAGCAGCAGCCGGGACAGAGATGACTCGGACTATGGCTACACCTTC
clone size: -
V gene: TRBV21-1
J gene: TRBJ1-2
D gene: -

CDR3 protein: CAISPYTDTQYF
CDR3 DNA: TGTGCCATCAGCCCTTACACAGATACGCAGTATTTT
clone size: -
V gene: TRBV10-3
J gene: TRBJ2-3
D gene: -

CDR3 protein: CATSSPGDANEKLFF
CDR3 DNA: TGTGCCACCAGCAGCCCAGGGGACGCCAATGAAAAACTGTTTTTT
clone size: few
V gene: TRBV15
J gene: TRBJ1-4
D gene: -

CDR3 protein: CASSLDFNQPQHF
CDR3 DNA: TGCGCCAGCAGCTTGGACTTCAATCAGCCCCAGCATTTT
clone size: -
V gene: TRBV5-1
J gene: TRBJ1-5
D gene: -

CDR3 protein: CASRRSRAYEQYF
CDR3 DNA: TGTGCCAGCCGGCGGAGTCGGGCCTACGAGCAGTACTTC
clone size: -
V gene: TRBV6-5
J gene: TRBJ2-7
D gene: -

CDR3 protein: CASSFSPRQGEGEKLFF
CDR3 DNA: TGTGCCAGCAGTTTCTCACCCCGACAGGGGGAAGGTGAAAAACTGTTTTTT
clone size: -
V gene: TRBV28
J gene: TRBJ1-4
D gene: TRBD1

CDR3 protein: CASGSYVAGVGEQFF
CDR3 DNA: TGTGCTAGTGGTTCCTACGTCGCGGGAGTCGGTGAGCAGTTCTTC
clone size: -
V gene: TRBV12-5
J gene: TRBJ2-1
D gene: TRBD2

CDR3 protein: CASSPSGTGKETQYF
CDR3 DNA: TGTGCCAGCAGCCCATCCGGGACAGGGAAAGAGACCCAGTACTTC
clone size: -
V gene: TRBV7-9
J gene: TRBJ2-5
D gene: TRBD1

CDR3 protein: CAWRPSHEPSSTIYF
CDR3 DNA: TGTGCCTGGAGGCCCTCCCACGAGCCCAGCTCCACCATATATTTT
clone size: -
V gene: TRBV30
J gene: TRBJ1-3
D gene: -

CDR3 protein: CASSLSGSGSYEQYF
CDR3 DNA: TGCGCCAGCAGCCTAAGCGGGAGTGGTTCCTACGAGCAGTACTTC
clone size: -
V gene: TRBV5-1
J gene: TRBJ2-7
D gene: TRBD2

CDR3 protein: CSVERRYNEQFF
CDR3 DNA: TGCAGCGTTGAAAGAAGGTACAATGAGCAGTTCTTC
clone size: once
V gene: TRBV29-1
J gene: TRBJ2-1
D gene: -

CDR3 protein: CASSLSTGAHPYF
CDR3 DNA: TGTGCCAGCAGTTTATCGACGGGGGCGCACCCGTACTTC
clone size: -
V gene: TRBV27
J gene: TRBJ2-5
D gene: -

CDR3 protein: CASSFSLISSSSYEQYF
CDR3 DNA: TGTGCCAGCAGTTTCTCCCTGATTTCTTCGAGCTCCTACGAGCAGTACTTC
clone size: -
V gene: TRBV28
J gene: TRBJ2-7
D gene: -

CDR3 protein: CASSFNIGPETQYF
CDR3 DNA: TGTGCCAGCAGCTTTAATATAGGTCCAGAGACCCAGTACTTC
clone size: -
V gene: TRBV5-4
J gene: TRBJ2-5
D gene: -

CDR3 protein: CASSLVAKITDTQYF
CDR3 DNA: TGCGCCAGCAGCTTGGTGGCCAAGATCACAGATACGCAGTATTTT
clone size: -
V gene: TRBV5-1
J gene: TRBJ2-3
D gene: -

CDR3 protein: CASRRKPDSYNEQFF
CDR3 DNA: TGTGCCAGCAGACGAAAACCAGACTCCTACAATGAGCAGTTCTTC
clone size: -
V gene: TRBV27
J gene: TRBJ2-1
D gene: -

CDR3 protein: CASSITGLNTEAFF
CDR3 DNA: TGTGCCAGCTCAATAACAGGGCTGAACACTGAAGCTTTCTTT
clone size: -
V gene: TRBV18
J gene: TRBJ1-1
D gene: -

CDR3 protein: CASSLQGYTEAFF
CDR3 DNA: TGTGCCAGCTCACTACAGGGTTACACTGAAGCTTTCTTT
clone size: -
V gene: TRBV18
J gene: TRBJ1-1
D gene: -

CDR3 protein: CASRVGANTDTQYF
CDR3 DNA: TGCGCCAGCAGGGTCGGTGCAAACACAGATACGCAGTATTTT
clone size: -
V gene: TRBV5-1
J gene: TRBJ2-3
D gene: -

CDR3 protein: CASSAEGSHFQTQYF
CDR3 DNA: TGTGCCAGCAGCGCCGAGGGGAGTCATTTTCAGACGCAGTATTTT
clone size: -
V gene: TRBV11-2
J gene: TRBJ2-3
D gene: -

CDR3 protein: CASSVGTGVEETQYF
CDR3 DNA: TGTGCCAGCAGCGTAGGGACAGGGGTTGAAGAGACCCAGTACTTC
clone size: -
V gene: TRBV9
J gene: TRBJ2-5
D gene: TRBD1

CDR3 protein: CASSTTRLELVRETQYF
CDR3 DNA: TGTGCCAGCAGTACAACCCGCCTGGAGTTGGTTAGGGAGACCCAGTACTTC
clone size: -
V gene: TRBV7-2
J gene: TRBJ2-5
D gene: -

CDR3 protein: CASSPRHQPQHF
CDR3 DNA: TGTGCCAGCAGCCCCCGTCACCAGCCCCAGCATTTT
clone size: -
V gene: TRBV21-1
J gene: TRBJ1-5
D gene: -

CDR3 protein: CASSIATASEKLFF
CDR3 DNA: TGTGCCAGTAGTATAGCCACAGCCTCTGAAAAACTGTTTTTT
clone size: -
V gene: TRBV19
J gene: TRBJ1-4
D gene: -

CDR3 protein: CASSLGLAGDPGELFF
CDR3 DNA: TGTGCCAGCAGTTTAGGTCTAGCGGGAGATCCCGGGGAGCTGTTTTTT
clone size: -
V gene: TRBV28
J gene: TRBJ2-2
D gene: TRBD2

CDR3 protein: CASSLSGTGGTDTQYF
CDR3 DNA: TGTGCCAGCAGCTTGTCTGGGACAGGGGGGACAGATACGCAGTATTTT
clone size: -
V gene: TRBV7-6
J gene: TRBJ2-3
D gene: TRBD1

CDR3 protein: CASSPDAAGSNYEQYF
CDR3 DNA: TGCGCCAGCAGCCCGGACGCGGCAGGGAGTAACTACGAGCAGTACTTC
clone size: -
V gene: TRBV5-1
J gene: TRBJ2-7
D gene: -

CDR3 protein: CASSEAVRQGFF
CDR3 DNA: TGTGCCAGCAGTGAAGCGGTCCGCCAGGGGTTCTTC
clone size: -
V gene: TRBV6-1
J gene: TRBJ2-1
D gene: -

CDR3 protein: CSVGEPGQGRNEQFF
CDR3 DNA: TGCAGCGTTGGGGAACCGGGACAGGGCCGGAATGAGCAGTTCTTC
clone size: -
V gene: TRBV29-1
J gene: TRBJ2-1
D gene: TRBD1

CDR3 protein: CASSLGGTSGNNEQFF
CDR3 DNA: TGTGCCAGCAGCTTGGGAGGGACTAGCGGGAACAATGAGCAGTTCTTC
clone size: -
V gene: TRBV5-4
J gene: TRBJ2-1
D gene: TRBD2

CDR3 protein: CATDKTGQPQHF
CDR3 DNA: TGTGCCACCGACAAGACGGGCCAGCCCCAGCATTTT
clone size: -
V gene: TRBV19
J gene: TRBJ1-5
D gene: -

CDR3 protein: CASSTLREGGGANVLTF
CDR3 DNA: TGCGCCAGCAGCACCCTACGGGAGGGTGGTGGGGCCAACGTCCTGACTTTC
clone size: -
V gene: TRBV5-1
J gene: TRBJ2-6
D gene: TRBD2

CDR3 protein: CASSLGGRASEAFF
CDR3 DNA: TGTGCCAGCAGCTTGGGCGGCAGGGCGAGTGAAGCTTTCTTT
clone size: -
V gene: TRBV5-4
J gene: TRBJ1-1
D gene: -

CDR3 protein: CASSAPTQGRDYGYTF
CDR3 DNA: TGTGCCAGCAGCGCTCCAACACAGGGGCGAGACTATGGCTACACCTTC
clone size: -
V gene: TRBV9
J gene: TRBJ1-2
D gene: TRBD1

CDR3 protein: CASSSIRTRGYTF
CDR3 DNA: TGTGCCAGCAGTTCCATCCGCACGAGAGGCTACACCTTC
clone size: -
V gene: TRBV28
J gene: TRBJ1-2
D gene: -